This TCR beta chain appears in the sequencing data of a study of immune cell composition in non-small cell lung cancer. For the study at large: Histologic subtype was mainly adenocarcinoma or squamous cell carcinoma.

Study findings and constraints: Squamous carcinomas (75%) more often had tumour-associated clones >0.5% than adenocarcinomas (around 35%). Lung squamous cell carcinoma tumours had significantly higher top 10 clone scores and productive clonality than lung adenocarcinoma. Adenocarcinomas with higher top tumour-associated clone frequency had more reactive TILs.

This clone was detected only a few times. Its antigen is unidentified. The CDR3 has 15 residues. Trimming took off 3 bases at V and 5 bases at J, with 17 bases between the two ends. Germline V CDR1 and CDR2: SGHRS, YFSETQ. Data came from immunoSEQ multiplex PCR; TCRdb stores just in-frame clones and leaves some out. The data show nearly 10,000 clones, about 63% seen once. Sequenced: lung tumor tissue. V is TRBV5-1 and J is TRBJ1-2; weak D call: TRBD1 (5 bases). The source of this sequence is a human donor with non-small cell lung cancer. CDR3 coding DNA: TGCGCCAGCAGCTCTTCGGACACGCGCGTATATGGCTACACCTTC. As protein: CASSSSDTRVYGYTF.